These 31 T cell receptor beta chains were all obtained from the same sample, sequenced in a study of T cells in Graves' hyperthyroidism and ophthalmopathy (dated by TCRdb to about 2019). Library construction relied on multiplex PCR. Data came from an Illumina HiSeq 2000. The TCR beta CDR3 regions were amplified from the RNA transcripts. A first-round RT-PCR of the TCR CDR3 used the HTBI primer set with the Qiagen OneStep RT-PCR kit. TCRdb itself trimmed the public reads at Q25 with fastp, ran MiXCR and retained productive beta chains. CDR3 protein sequences are deduplicated, and each keeps its most common genes and DNA. The sample data list hundreds of thousands of distinct CDR3 sequences, and about 43% of these were observed just once. The top ten constitute just under 8.5% of the sample. Sequenced input: peripheral blood or thyroid tissue (not recorded which). These receptors were obtained from a woman between 18 and 30 years old with Graves' hyperthyroidism. Donor details come from another sample of the same person, matched by shared clones.

This clonotype was counted once. The germline gene is not matched at one end of the junction; a read error may be the cause. V and J are TRBV11-2 and TRBJ2-7; tentative D call: TRBD2 (5 bases). This CDR3 is 16 amino acids long. CDR1 and CDR2 (germline): SGHAT, FQNNGV. The CDR3 DNA reads as TGTACCAGCAGCCCCCAGTTGAGGGAGACCCCCGGCGAGCAGTACTTC. Protein: CTSSPQLRETPGEQYF.

This clonotype was detected ten times or more. The V gene is TRBV29-1, the J gene TRBJ2-7; D may correspond to TRBD1 or TRBD2 (7 bases each). The ends were cut back, 1 base at V and 5 bases at J, with 15 bases in the middle. The CDR3 runs 14 residues. The germline V gene has CDR1 SQVTM and CDR2 ANQGSEA. The CDR3, as DNA: TGCAGCGTTGAAGTTTCGCAGGGGGGGAACGAGCAGTACTTC. It translates to CSVEVSQGGNEQYF.

Remarks on this clonotype: This may come from a read error, since a much larger clone is one base off. The chain joins TRBV11-2 to TRBJ1-6; D not resolved. V lost 0 bases to trimming and J lost 9 bases, with 6 bases between them. CDR1 is SGHAT and CDR2 is FQNNGV in the germline V gene. The CDR3 runs 13 residues. CDR3 loop: CASSLEWVSPLHF. The CDR3 nucleotides read TGTGCCAGCAGCTTAGAGTGGGTTTCACCCCTCCACTTT. Full variable domain (remainder filled in from reference TRBV11-2 and TRBJ1-6): EAGVAQSPRYKIIEKRQSVAFWCNPISGHATLYWYQQILGQGPKLLIQFQNNGVVDDSQLPKDRFSAERLKGVDSTLKIQPAKLEDSAVYLCASSLEWVSPLHFGNGTRLTVT.

A few counts support this clonotype. The gene calls are TRBV2 and TRBJ1-5; D is undetermined. The CDR3 has 15 residues. The germline V gene has CDR1 SNHLY and CDR2 FYNNEI. The germline V and J ends were trimmed by 7 bases and 1 base, with 14 bases remaining between them. The CDR3 is CASKVGSQSNQPQHF. As DNA, the CDR3 is TGTGCCAGCAAGGTCGGCAGTCAAAGCAATCAGCCCCAGCATTTT.

This clonotype was counted between two and nine times. The chain employs TRBV19 and TRBJ1-2, with 7 bases matching TRBD1. From germline, CDR1 is LNHDA and CDR2 SQIVND (reference sequence). The V and J ends lost 10 bases and 2 bases, in that order; junction bases with no gene match: 13. This CDR3 has 15 residues. The chain's CDR3 is CATGRETGWNYGYTF. The CDR3 coding sequence is TGTGCCACCGGGCGGGAGACAGGGTGGAACTATGGCTACACCTTC.

This clonotype was detected only once. The rearrangement joins TRBV9 to TRBJ1-6, with 7 bases aligning to TRBD1. Germline loops: CDR1 SGDLS, CDR2 YYNGEE. Trimming at V came to 4 bases and at J to 5 bases, leaving 3 bases not matched to a gene. The CDR3 is 14 amino acids. CDR3 in amino acids: CASSMDRHNSPLHF. The CDR3 DNA follows: TGTGCCAGCAGCATGGACAGGCATAATTCACCCCTCCACTTT. Combining the CDR3 with reference TRBV9 and TRBJ1-6 gives the whole variable domain DSGVTQTPKHLITATGQRVTLRCSPRSGDLSVYWYQQSLDQGLQFLIQYYNGEERAKGNILERFSAQQFPDLHSELNLSSLELGDSALYFCASSMDRHNSPLHFGNGTRLTVT.

This clonotype has more than one count but fewer than ten. The chain joins TRBV7-9 to TRBJ1-1, with unresolved D. Germline loops: CDR1 SEHNR, CDR2 FQNEAQ (reference sequence). The germline V and J ends were trimmed by 5 bases and 0 bases, with 16 bases remaining between them. The CDR3 runs to 16 residues. The CDR3 spells CASSRTGFTMNTEAFF. CDR3 nucleotides: TGTGCCAGCAGCCGTACGGGCTTTACCATGAACACTGAAGCTTTCTTT. Using reference TRBV7-9 and TRBJ1-1 for the parts outside the CDR3, the full variable domain is DTGVSQNPRHKITKRGQNVTFRCDPISEHNRLYWYRQTLGQGPEFLTYFQNEAQLEKSRLLSDRFSAERPKGSFSTLEIQRTEQGDSAMYLCASSRTGFTMNTEAFFGQGTRLTVV.

In its sample, this clonotype was seen a few times. The V and J genes are TRBV2 and TRBJ2-7; D possibly matches TRBD1 or TRBD2 (6 bases each). The germline gives CDR1 SNHLY, CDR2 FYNNEI. CDR3 length: 15 amino acids. The V end was cut by 6 bases, the J end by 2 bases, with 17 bases between. CDR3 loop: CASSVRLGGAYEQYF. DNA of the CDR3: TGTGCCAGCAGCGTACGACTAGGGGGAGCCTACGAGCAGTACTTC.

A word on this clonotype: This clone may be a read error of a much larger clone one base away. This chain uses TRBV2 with TRBJ1-3; D not resolved. The V gene lost 11 bases and the J gene lost 0 bases, with 8 bases spanning the gap. CDR3 size: 12 residues. Germline assignment: CDR1 SNHLY and CDR2 FYNNEI. The CDR3 nucleotides read TGTGCCTGCTCTATCTCTGGAAACACCATATATTTT. Translating gives CACSISGNTIYF.

This clonotype was detected ten times or more. The V and J genes are TRBV7-9 and TRBJ2-5; TRBD1 agrees at 7 bases. Germline V gene data show CDR1 as SEHNR and CDR2 as FQNEAQ (reference sequence). Trimming cost V 4 bases and J 2 bases; bases outside gene matches: 4. The CDR3 loop spans 14 amino acids. The CDR3 loop is CASSSGQLQETQYF. CDR3 DNA sequence: TGTGCCAGCAGCTCGGGACAGCTACAAGAGACCCAGTACTTC.

This clonotype was counted between two and nine times. The V call is TRBV29-1, the J call TRBJ2-7; TRBD1 is a possible D gene (6 bases). CDR3 length: 13 residues. The V end lost 6 bases, the J end lost 4 bases, and 16 bases lay between the germline ends. Germline V gene sequence: CDR1 SQVTM, CDR2 ANQGSEA. The CDR3 region is CSVASGTMYEQYF. The CDR3 DNA is TGCAGCGTAGCTTCCGGGACAATGTACGAGCAGTACTTC.

This clonotype was seen repeatedly, ten times or more. V is TRBV2 and J is TRBJ2-7; D is uncertain. The CDR3 length is 11 residues. Trimming removed 4 bases at V and 13 bases at J, with 14 bases between. In germline, CDR1 is SNHLY, CDR2 FYNNEI. CDR3 residues: CASSAGQDAYF. CDR3 sequence (DNA): TGTGCCAGCAGTGCGGGCCAGGATGCTTACTTC.

Turning to this clonotype: Given a much more abundant clone one base away, this may be a read error. The gene calls are TRBV25-1 and TRBJ1-2, with unresolved D. The CDR3 is made up of 14 amino acids. Per germline, CDR1 MGHDK and CDR2 SYGVNS. The CDR3 DNA sequence: TGTGCCAGTAGCACGGGTCCAGCTAACTATGACTACACCTTC. This translates into CASSTGPANYDYTF.

This clonotype was detected many times. V and J are TRBV7-9 and TRBJ1-1; 9 nucleotides line up with TRBD1. Per the germline V gene, CDR1 is SEHNR and CDR2 is FQNEAQ (reference sequence). Germline trimming cut 0 bases from V and 5 bases from J; bases unmatched to any gene: 1. The CDR3 consists of 14 residues. The CDR3 coding sequence is TGTGCCAGCAGCTTAGCACAGGGGGCGACTGAAGCTTTCTTT. As protein: CASSLAQGATEAFF.

This clonotype appeared a few times. V is TRBV7-9 and J is TRBJ2-5; TRBD2 agrees at 12 bases. V lost 5 bases to trimming and J lost 4 bases; unmatched junction nucleotides: 5. The CDR3 covers 15 residues. CDR1 is SEHNR, CDR2 FQNEAQ, per germline (reference sequence). CDR3 sequence reads: CASSPLAGGRETQYF. CDR3 nucleotides: TGTGCCAGCAGCCCCCTAGCGGGAGGGAGAGAGACCCAGTACTTC.

This clonotype appeared a few times. The chain links TRBV10-3 to TRBJ1-5; 7 bases are shared with TRBD1. The CDR3 is made up of 17 amino acids. The germline gives CDR1 ENHRY, CDR2 SYGVKD. With V trimmed by 4 bases and J by 2 bases, 11 bases remained unmatched. CDR3 loop: CAISGVSGGYGNQPQHF. The DNA for the CDR3 is TGTGCCATCAGTGGAGTCTCAGGGGGTTATGGCAATCAGCCCCAGCATTTT.

This clonotype was counted between two and nine times. V is TRBV19 and J is TRBJ1-5; tentative D call: TRBD1 (5 bases). Germline assignment: CDR1 LNHDA and CDR2 SQIVND (reference sequence). V was pared by 6 bases and J by 1 base, with 13 bases between. The CDR3 length is 15 residues. The CDR3 DNA reads as TGTGCCAGTAGACCGGGGACGGAGAGCAATCAGCCCCAGCATTTT. Residues: CASRPGTESNQPQHF.

This rearrangement joins TRBV20-1 to TRBJ2-7, with 7 nucleotides matching TRBD2. Losses at the gene ends were 5 bases for V and 3 bases for J; bases not matched to a gene: 7. Germline CDR1 reads DFQATT; CDR2 reads SNEGSKA (reference sequence). The CDR3 spans 13 residues. CDR3 sequence (DNA): TGCAGTGCTTCTACGGGACTACTCTACGAGCAGTACTTC. Its protein is CSASTGLLYEQYF.

The V and J genes are TRBV5-1 and TRBJ2-5, with 8 bases lining up with TRBD1. The V and J ends lost 4 bases and 5 bases, in that order; junction bases with no gene match: 7. The CDR3 contains 14 residues. The V gene's germline CDR1 is SGHRS and CDR2 YFSETQ. CDR3 region: CASSPAGGWETQYF. In DNA, the CDR3 is TGCGCCAGCAGCCCGGCAGGGGGCTGGGAGACCCAGTACTTC.

The V call is TRBV25-1, the J call TRBJ1-6, with 8 bases that match TRBD1. This CDR3 has 17 residues. The junction had 13 bases not matched to a gene; V was cut back by 6 bases and J by 6 bases. Per the germline V gene, CDR1 is MGHDK and CDR2 is SYGVNS. CDR3 residues: CASSQAFRGQSNSPLHF. The CDR3 DNA is TGTGCCAGCAGCCAAGCATTCAGGGGGCAGAGTAATTCACCCCTCCACTTT.

The chain links TRBV11-2 to TRBJ1-1; D is ambiguous. V was clipped by 1 base and J by 1 base, with 7 bases between them. The CDR3 covers 14 residues. The germline CDR1 and CDR2 sequences are SGHAT and FQNNGV. This CDR3 is CASSLVAQNTEAFF. CDR3 bases: TGTGCCAGCAGCTTAGTGGCCCAGAACACTGAAGCTTTCTTT.

The table lists this clonotype with many counts. This rearrangement joins TRBV7-9 to TRBJ1-1, with 7 bases identical to TRBD1. The germline CDR1 and CDR2 sequences are SEHNR and FQNEAQ (reference sequence). The CDR3 runs 12 residues. With 5 bases clipped from V and 5 bases from J, the junction kept 2 bases outside the gene matches. CDR3 amino acids: CASSPGGTEAFF. The CDR3 DNA is TGTGCCAGCAGCCCAGGGGGGACTGAAGCTTTCTTT.

This clonotype was counted a single time. The chain employs TRBV20-1 and TRBJ2-5; D is unresolved. The CDR3 spans 14 residues. CDR1 is DFQATT and CDR2 is SNEGSKA in the germline V gene (reference sequence). The germline V and J ends were trimmed by 0 bases and 5 bases, with 13 bases remaining between them. CDR3 region: CSAREQIWFETQYF. The DNA of the CDR3 is TGCAGTGCTAGAGAACAGATTTGGTTCGAGACCCAGTACTTC.

This clonotype was counted between two and nine times. The chain is built from TRBV7-2 and TRBJ1-5; D not resolved. The V end lost 5 bases, the J end lost 3 bases, and 17 bases lay between the germline ends. From germline, CDR1 is SGHTA and CDR2 FQGNSA. The CDR3 totals 16 residues. The DNA of the CDR3 is TGTGCCAGCAGCCAAGAATATCGACAAGTCAATCAGCCCCAGCATTTT. Translation: CASSQEYRQVNQPQHF.

A single count supports this clonotype. A much larger clone differs by one base, so this may be a read error. The rearrangement links TRBV7-2 to TRBJ1-1; D unclear. The germline V gene encodes CDR1 SGHTA and CDR2 FQGNSA. The CDR3 sequence is 15 residues long. CDR3 sequence: CASSLASGVNTVAFF. The CDR3 bases are TGTGCCAGCAGCTTAGCGTCCGGGGTGAACACTGTAGCTTTCTTT.

This clonotype was seen more than once but under ten times. This chain connects TRBV20-1 to TRBJ2-7, with D possibly TRBD2 on 5 matching bases. V gave up 5 bases and J gave up 4 bases, with 18 bases separating them. CDR1 and CDR2 from the germline V gene are DFQATT and SNEGSKA (reference sequence). The CDR3 consists of 14 residues. The CDR3 here is CSARGPPNSYEQYF. The CDR3 DNA reads TGCAGTGCTCGGGGTCCGCCCAATTCGTACGAGCAGTACTTC.

The genes are TRBV7-6 and TRBJ2-7; D perhaps matches TRBD2 (6 bases). Per the germline V gene, CDR1 is SGHVS and CDR2 is FNYEAQ. V was shortened by 5 bases and J by 0 bases, with 11 bases between the two germline ends. The CDR3 has 14 residues. CDR3 region: CASSQPSASYEQYF. CDR3 nucleotides: TGTGCCAGCAGCCAACCTAGCGCCTCCTACGAGCAGTACTTC.

This sequence joins TRBV6-2 or TRBV6-3 and TRBJ1-2; no clear D gene. Trimming took 0 bases from V and 8 from J, leaving 16 bases between them. The CDR3 length is 15 residues. CDR1 MNHEY and CDR2 SVGEGT come from the germline V gene. The CDR3 is CASSYSTGGVYGYTF. CDR3 bases: TGTGCCAGCAGTTACTCAACGGGAGGAGTCTACGGCTACACCTTC.

CDR3 region: CASNRRPNEKLFF. The CDR3 DNA follows: TGTGCCAGCAACAGGAGACCTAATGAAAAACTGTTTTTT. The chain joins TRBV10-3 to TRBJ1-4; D perhaps matches TRBD1 (5 bases). V was clipped by 10 bases and J by 3 bases, with 12 bases between them. The CDR3 is made up of 13 amino acids. Germline CDR1 and CDR2: ENHRY and SYGVKD.

This clonotype was seen repeatedly, ten times or more. V is TRBV29-1 and J is TRBJ1-2, with a tentative D call TRBD1 (6 bases). The length of the CDR3 is 12 residues. From germline, CDR1 is SQVTM and CDR2 ANQGSEA. V dropped 1 base and J dropped 3 bases, with 6 bases sitting between them. This CDR3 is CSVEGTDYGYTF. CDR3 DNA: TGCAGCGTTGAAGGGACAGACTATGGCTACACCTTC.

V and J are TRBV29-1 and TRBJ2-3; 7 bases line up with TRBD1. Germline CDR1 is SQVTM and CDR2 is ANQGSEA. The CDR3 is 13 residues long. J gave up 2 bases and V 4 bases, and 3 bases lay outside the gene matches. DNA of the CDR3: TGCAGCGTTGGGACAGGACCCACAGATACGCAGTATTTT. It codes for CSVGTGPTDTQYF.